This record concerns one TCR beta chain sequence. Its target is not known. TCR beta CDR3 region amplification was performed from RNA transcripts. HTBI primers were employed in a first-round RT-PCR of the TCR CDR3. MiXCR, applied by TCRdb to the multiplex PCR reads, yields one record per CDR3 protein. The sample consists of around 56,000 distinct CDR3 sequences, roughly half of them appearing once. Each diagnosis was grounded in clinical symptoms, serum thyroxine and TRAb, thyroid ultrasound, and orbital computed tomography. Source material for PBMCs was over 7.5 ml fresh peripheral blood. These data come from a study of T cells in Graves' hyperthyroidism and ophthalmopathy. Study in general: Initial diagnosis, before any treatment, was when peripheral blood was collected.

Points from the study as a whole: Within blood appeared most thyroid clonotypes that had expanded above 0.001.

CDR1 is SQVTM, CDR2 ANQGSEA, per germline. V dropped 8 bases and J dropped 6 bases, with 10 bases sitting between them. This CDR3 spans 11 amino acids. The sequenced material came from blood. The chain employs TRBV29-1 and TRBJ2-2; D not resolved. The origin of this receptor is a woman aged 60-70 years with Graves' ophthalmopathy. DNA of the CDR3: TGCAGCTCGGACGGTCCCGGGGAGCTGTTTTTT. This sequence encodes CSSDGPGELFF.